Listed here are 7 T cell receptor beta chains from one sample, sequenced in a study of blood T cell repertoires in COVID-19. Profiled with immunoSEQ multiplex PCR; TCRdb holds only in-frame clones, not every one. Of around 94,000 clones detected, about 87% appear once; the ten largest clones hold less than 3.5%. The sequenced sample consisted of peripheral blood. These receptors originate from a man in his fifties or sixties with active or convalescent COVID-19.

This clone was seen a single time. The chain combines TRBV2 with TRBJ2-3; 12 bases map to TRBD2. This CDR3 has 15 amino acids. Germline V CDR1 and CDR2: SNHLY, FYNNEI. J was trimmed by 6 bases and V by 11 bases; bases with no gene match: 12. This CDR3 reads CAGKKRLAGEDTQYF. CDR3 coding DNA: TGTGCCGGCAAAAAGAGACTAGCGGGGGAGGATACGCAGTATTTT. The full variable domain, in which reference TRBV2 and TRBJ2-3 provide the parts outside the CDR3, is EPEVTQTPSHQVTQMGQEVILRCVPISNHLYFYWYRQILGQKVEFLVSFYNNEISEKSEIFDDQFSVERPDGSNFTLKIRSTKLEDSAMYFCAGKKRLAGEDTQYFGPGTRLTVL.

The chain joins TRBV10-3 to TRBJ1-1; TRBD1 matches at 7 bases. V gave up 4 bases and J gave up 7 bases; unmatched junction bases: 3. This CDR3 contains 12 residues. Germline V gives CDR1 ENHRY, CDR2 SYGVKD. CDR3 coding DNA: TGTGCCATCAGTGTCAGGGGGGATGAAGCTTTCTTT. Its protein product is CAISVRGDEAFF.

V gene TRBV21-1 combines with J gene TRBJ1-2; no DNA check was done on the table's D call, TRBD1. TRBV21-1 is annotated as a pseudogene. CDR3 length: 15 amino acids. CDR3 coding DNA: TGTGCCAGCAGCAAAGAAAGGTTCAGGGGCTCTGGCTACACCTTC. Amino acids: CASSKERFRGSGYTF.

The chain joins TRBV7-2 to TRBJ1-2; D is undetermined. The CDR3 extends over 14 amino acids. Germline-derived CDR1 and CDR2 are SGHTA and FQGNSA. V was cut by 0 bases and J by 5 bases, with 10 bases left in between. The CDR3 sequence is CASSLAELPYGYTF. As DNA, the CDR3 is TGTGCCAGCAGCTTAGCGGAGTTGCCATATGGCTACACCTTC.

This clone was recorded once. The V gene is TRBV5-4, the J gene TRBJ1-2, with D perhaps matching TRBD1 (6 bases). This CDR3 is built from 15 residues. Germline-derived CDR1 and CDR2 are SGHNT and YYREEE (reference sequence). V was cut by 2 bases and J by 4 bases, with 15 bases left in between. In nucleotides, the CDR3 is TGTGCCAGCAGCTTATTTGCAGGGGAGGGCTATGGCTACACCTTC. Amino acids: CASSLFAGEGYGYTF. Using reference TRBV5-4 and TRBJ1-2 for the parts outside the CDR3, the full variable domain is ETGVTQSPTHLIKTRGQQVTLRCSSQSGHNTVSWYQQALGQGPQFIFQYYREEENGRGNFPPRFSGLQFPNYSSELNVNALELDDSALYLCASSLFAGEGYGYTFGSGTRLTVV.

In its sample, this clone was seen once. CDR3 in DNA: TGTGCCAGCAGCCAATTGGCTAGCGCCAACGAGCAGTACGTC. Protein: CASSQLASANEQYV. The rearrangement uses TRBV3-1 (or the pseudogene TRBV3-2) and TRBJ2-7; maybe TRBD2 (6 bases). CDR1 and CDR2 from the germline V gene are LGHDT and YNNKEL (reference sequence). The CDR3 covers 14 residues. Trimming cost V 2 bases and J 5 bases, with 13 bases left between them.

V and J are TRBV11-3 and TRBJ1-1; 7 bases are shared with TRBD1. This CDR3 contains 13 residues. Per germline, CDR1 SGHNT and CDR2 YENEEA. Trimming removed 1 base from V and 8 bases from J; junction bases left unmatched: 4. CDR3 in DNA: TGTGCCAGCAGCTTAGGGGGGGACAGAGAAGCTTTCTTT. Its protein product is CASSLGGDREAFF.